What follows describes a single T cell receptor beta chain. Its antigen is still unknown. From germline, CDR1 is MNHEY and CDR2 SMNVEV (reference sequence). The CDR3 consists of 16 residues. V gave up 6 bases and J gave up 3 bases; unmatched junction bases: 11. This sample is part of a study of blood T cells in healthy people across ages. On the study more broadly: Per two T cells, template switching captured roughly one barcoded beta molecule.

Study-level results: Donor CMV status, an unknown factor, possibly confounded changes in expanded clonotypes.

PCR was performed a second time for roughly 6 to 12 cycles using a sample-barcoded 5' primer and a J-beta primer mix. One entry per CDR3 protein, called by TCRdb with MiXCR from the 5' RACE reads. Of roughly 1.7 million distinct CDR3 sequences in the sample, 34% were seen once. Each sample yielded at least 5 micrograms of PBMC total RNA. V is TRBV27 and J is TRBJ2-3; TRBD2 matches at 8 bases. The sample consisted of blood. This receptor was taken from a woman aged 30 to 39 in good health. DNA of the CDR3: TGTGCCAGCAGATCCTTCGCGGGAGGATTTACAGATACGCAGTATTTT. Its protein product is CASRSFAGGFTDTQYF.